This T cell receptor (beta chain) was captured in a study of cytomegalovirus exposure and HLA in healthy donors. Regarding this clone: Its antigen remains unknown. The same CDR3 can be traced to other DNA sequences in this sample.

Study-level findings and limits: Listed as cytomegalovirus-associated were 150 to 200 TCR beta chains. Follow-up analysis later connected one missense variant in DCLRE1C with trimming of TCR beta V- and J-genes. Presence/absence analyses assumed roughly uniform sequencing depth across donors, which may not hold. An observed cluster of highly shared sequence variants was recorded as a likely sequencing artifact.

This CDR3 region has 11 residues. Germline CDR1 is GTSNPN and CDR2 is SVGIG (reference sequence). The germline V and J ends were trimmed by 2 bases and 3 bases, with 5 bases remaining between them. Amplification used 60 Vbeta primers and 13 Jbeta primers. The table came from immunoSEQ multiplex PCR; TCRdb's copy has only in-frame clones and leaves some out. The sample carries 150,000 to 200,000 clones, more than 75% recorded once. Input material: PBMCs. This TCR was sampled from a male donor in good health and CMV-seronegative. V is TRBV30 and J is TRBJ2-7; D is unclear. CDR3 sequence: CAWSYGYEQYF. CDR3 coding DNA: TGTGCCTGGAGTTACGGCTACGAGCAGTACTTC.